This T cell receptor beta chain stems from a study of Tregs in tolerant kidney transplant recipients. Study observations and caveats: Findings come from small patient numbers and require larger validation. In tolerant patients, donor-specific Tregs outgrew total Tregs, suggesting antigen-driven expansion. Expanding Tregs on activated donor B cells appeared to best identify donor-specific TCRbeta clones.

An overnight rest at 37°C with about 220 IU/ml IL-2 preceded regulatory T cell sorting from thawed PBMCs. The CDR3 is 13 amino acids. The J segment lost 2 bases and the V segment lost 5 bases, leaving 2 bases of the junction unmatched. Germline assignment: CDR1 SGHTA and CDR2 FQGTGA. The protocol was immunoSEQ multiplex PCR, while the TCRdb copy is restricted to in-frame clones and leaves out a portion. The sample holds tens of thousands of clones, around 93% seen once. With respect to this clone: The antigen is unknown.

The input for sequencing was Tregs from blood, taken before the transplant. This chain links TRBV7-3 with TRBJ1-2; 7 bases are shared with TRBD1. The TCR originated in a human donor who received a combined kidney and bone marrow transplant. The CDR3 spells CASSLQGNYGYTF. In DNA form, the CDR3 reads TGTGCCAGCAGCCTACAGGGGAACTATGGCTACACCTTC.